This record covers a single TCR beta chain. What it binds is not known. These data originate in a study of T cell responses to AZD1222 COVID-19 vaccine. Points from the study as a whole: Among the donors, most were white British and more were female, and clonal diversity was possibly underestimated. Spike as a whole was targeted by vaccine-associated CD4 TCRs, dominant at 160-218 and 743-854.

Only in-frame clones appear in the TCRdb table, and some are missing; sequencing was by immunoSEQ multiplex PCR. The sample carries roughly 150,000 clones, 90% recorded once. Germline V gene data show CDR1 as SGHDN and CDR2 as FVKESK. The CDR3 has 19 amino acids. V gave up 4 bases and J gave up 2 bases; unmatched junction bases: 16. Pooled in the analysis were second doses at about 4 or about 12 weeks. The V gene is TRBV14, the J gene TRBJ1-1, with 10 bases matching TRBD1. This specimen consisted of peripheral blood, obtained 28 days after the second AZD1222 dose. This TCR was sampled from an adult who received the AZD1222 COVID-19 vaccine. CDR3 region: CASSRRDMDRGIVNTEAFF. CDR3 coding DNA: TGTGCCAGCAGCCGGCGAGACATGGACAGGGGGATAGTCAACACTGAAGCTTTCTTT.